The 9 T cell receptor beta chains below were found in one sample sequenced in a study of blood T cell repertoires in COVID-19. Using immunoSEQ multiplex PCR, the repertoire was profiled, and TCRdb retains in-frame clones only, with some absent. The sample has about 130,000 clones, around 83% seen once. Sequencing used peripheral blood. Receptor source: a man aged 40-50 years with active or convalescent COVID-19.

The chain recombines TRBV3-1 (or the pseudogene TRBV3-2) with TRBJ2-1; 9 bases are shared with TRBD2. Trimming at V came to 1 base and at J to 15 bases, leaving 4 bases not matched to a gene. The CDR3 has 12 residues. CDR1 LGHDT and CDR2 YNNKEL come from the germline V gene (reference sequence). CDR3 in amino acids: CASSQASGALFF. CDR3 DNA: TGTGCCAGCAGCCAAGCTAGCGGGGCTCTGTTCTTC.

The V gene is TRBV27, the J gene TRBJ1-2, with D unresolved. The CDR3 runs 15 residues. V was trimmed by 3 bases and J by 8 bases, leaving 19 bases between them. Germline values: CDR1 MNHEY, CDR2 SMNVEV (reference sequence). CDR3 bases: TGTGCCAGCAGTTTGGAGGGTCCTACGTCGAACGGCTACACCTTC. Its protein product is CASSLEGPTSNGYTF.

The chain is built from TRBV3-1 (or the pseudogene TRBV3-2) and TRBJ2-1, with 8 bases that match TRBD2. Germline V gene data show CDR1 as LGHDT and CDR2 as YNNKEL (reference sequence). The V and J ends lost 4 bases and 10 bases, in that order; junction bases with no gene match: 3. The CDR3 consists of 12 residues. The CDR3 protein is CASSRVAGEQFF. CDR3 nucleotides: TGTGCCAGCAGCCGGGTAGCGGGGGAGCAGTTCTTC.

The chain uses TRBV7-2 and TRBJ2-2; maybe TRBD1 (5 bases). V was cut by 5 bases and J by 2 bases, with 9 bases left in between. This CDR3 has 14 amino acids. CDR1 is SGHTA, CDR2 FQGNSA, per germline. The CDR3 DNA follows: TGTGCCAGCAGCAAAGGACAAAACACCGGGGAGCTGTTTTTT. This gives the protein CASSKGQNTGELFF.

The genes are TRBV12-3 or TRBV12-4 and TRBJ2-4; D call uncertain. The ends were cut back, 6 bases at V and 8 bases at J, with 14 bases in the middle. The length of the CDR3 is 13 residues. The CDR3 loop is CASSRSTPHIQYF. In DNA, the CDR3 is TGTGCCAGCAGCCGGTCGACTCCCCACATTCAGTACTTC.

The gene calls are TRBV19 and TRBJ2-2; 7 bases line up with TRBD1. The germline V gene has CDR1 LNHDA and CDR2 SQIVND (reference sequence). This CDR3 spans 14 amino acids. Trimming at V came to 5 bases and at J to 4 bases, leaving 4 bases not matched to a gene. CDR3 DNA sequence: TGTGCCAGTAGTGTGACAGGGTCCACCGGGGAGCTGTTTTTT. It is translated as CASSVTGSTGELFF.

This clone came up once. V usage is TRBV27 and J usage is TRBJ2-3, with D perhaps TRBD1 (6 bases). This CDR3 contains 14 residues. Trimming left V 6 bases short and J 2 bases short, with 12 bases between. Germline V gene sequence: CDR1 MNHEY, CDR2 SMNVEV (reference sequence). The CDR3 spells CASRATGPTDTQYF. The CDR3, as DNA: TGTGCCAGCAGGGCAACAGGGCCCACAGATACGCAGTATTTT.

This chain connects TRBV27 to TRBJ2-7; 10 bases align to TRBD1. V lost 1 base to trimming and J lost 2 bases; unmatched junction nucleotides: 5. Per the germline V gene, CDR1 is MNHEY and CDR2 is SMNVEV (reference sequence). CDR3 size: 16 residues. The CDR3 nucleotides read TGTGCCAGCAGTTTATACCGGACAGGGGGTGCCTACGAGCAGTACTTC. Translating gives CASSLYRTGGAYEQYF.

The genes are TRBV6-5 and TRBJ1-4; no clear D gene. Looked up from germline, CDR1 is MNHEY and CDR2 is SVGAGI. V lost 1 base and J 2 bases, leaving 5 bases between the germline ends. CDR3 length: 14 residues. This CDR3 is CASSYLQTNEKLFF. The CDR3 nucleotides read TGTGCCAGCAGTTACTTGCAGACTAATGAAAAACTGTTTTTT.